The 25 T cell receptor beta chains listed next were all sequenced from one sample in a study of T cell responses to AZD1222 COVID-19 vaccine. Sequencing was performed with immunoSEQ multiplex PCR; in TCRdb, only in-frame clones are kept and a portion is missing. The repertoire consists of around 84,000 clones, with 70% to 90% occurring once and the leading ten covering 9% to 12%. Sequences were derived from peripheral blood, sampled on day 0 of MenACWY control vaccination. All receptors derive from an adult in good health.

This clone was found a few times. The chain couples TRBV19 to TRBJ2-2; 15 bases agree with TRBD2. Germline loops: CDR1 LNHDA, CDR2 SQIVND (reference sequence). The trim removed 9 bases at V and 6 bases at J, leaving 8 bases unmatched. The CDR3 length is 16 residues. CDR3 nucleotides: TGTGCCAGCAGTCAGGGACTAGCGGGGGGTCCCGGGGAGCTGTTTTTT. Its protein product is CASSQGLAGGPGELFF.

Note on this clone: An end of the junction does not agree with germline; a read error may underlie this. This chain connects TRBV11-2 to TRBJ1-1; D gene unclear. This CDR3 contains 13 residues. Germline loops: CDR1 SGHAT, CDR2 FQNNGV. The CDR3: CASAAGLNTQAFF. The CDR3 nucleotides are TGTGCCAGCGCAGCTGGGCTAAACACTCAAGCTTTCTTT.

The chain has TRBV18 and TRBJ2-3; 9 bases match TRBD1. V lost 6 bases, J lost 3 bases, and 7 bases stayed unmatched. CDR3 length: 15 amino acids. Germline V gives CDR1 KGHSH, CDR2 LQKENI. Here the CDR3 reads CASSPGQGRTDTQYF. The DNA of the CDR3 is TGTGCCAGCTCCCCGGGACAGGGTAGAACAGATACGCAGTATTTT.

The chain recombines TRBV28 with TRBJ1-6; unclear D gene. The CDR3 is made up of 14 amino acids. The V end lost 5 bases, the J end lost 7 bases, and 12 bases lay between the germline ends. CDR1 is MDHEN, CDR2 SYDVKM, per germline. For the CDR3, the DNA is TGTGCCAGCAGTGAAGGTTCCGGAAATTCACCCCTCCACTTT. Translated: CASSEGSGNSPLHF.

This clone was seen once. CDR3 nucleotide sequence: TGTGCCAGCTTGCGGGACAGCCCGAACACTGAAGCTTTCTTT. This sequence encodes CASLRDSPNTEAFF. The V call is TRBV18, the J call TRBJ1-1; 7 positions agree with TRBD1. With V trimmed by 7 bases and J by 1 base, 6 bases remained unmatched. The CDR3 loop spans 14 amino acids. Germline V CDR1 and CDR2: KGHSH, LQKENI. Based on the CDR3 plus reference TRBV18 and TRBJ1-1, the full variable domain is NAGVMQNPRHLVRRRGQEARLRCSPMKGHSHVYWYRQLPEEGLKFMVYLQKENIIDESGMPKERFSAEFPKEGPSILRIQQVVRGDSAAYFCASLRDSPNTEAFFGQGTRLTVV.

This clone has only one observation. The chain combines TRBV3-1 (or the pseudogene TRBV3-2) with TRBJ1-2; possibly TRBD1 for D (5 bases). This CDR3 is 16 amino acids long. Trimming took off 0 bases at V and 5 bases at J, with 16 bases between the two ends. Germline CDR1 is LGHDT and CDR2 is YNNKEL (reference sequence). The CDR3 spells CASSQDFAGFGYGYTF. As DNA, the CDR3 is TGTGCCAGCAGCCAAGACTTTGCAGGGTTTGGGTATGGCTACACCTTC.

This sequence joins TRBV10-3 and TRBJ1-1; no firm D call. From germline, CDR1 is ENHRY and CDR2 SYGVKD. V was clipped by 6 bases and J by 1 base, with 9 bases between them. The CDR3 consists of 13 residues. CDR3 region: CAIRARENTEAFF. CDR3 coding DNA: TGTGCCATCAGGGCTCGGGAGAACACTGAAGCTTTCTTT.

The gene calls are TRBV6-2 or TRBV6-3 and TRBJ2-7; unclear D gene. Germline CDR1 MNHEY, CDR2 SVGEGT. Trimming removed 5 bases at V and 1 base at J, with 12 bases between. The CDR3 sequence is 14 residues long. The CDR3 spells CASSPPTKSYEQYF. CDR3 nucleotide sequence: TGTGCCAGCAGTCCACCGACAAAATCCTACGAGCAGTACTTC.

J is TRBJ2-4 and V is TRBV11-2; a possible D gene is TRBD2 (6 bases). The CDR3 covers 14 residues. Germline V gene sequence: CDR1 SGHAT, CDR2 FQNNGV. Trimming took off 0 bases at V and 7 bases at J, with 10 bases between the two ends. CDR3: CASSLDVRENIQYF. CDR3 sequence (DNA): TGTGCCAGCAGCTTAGATGTCCGGGAGAACATTCAGTACTTC.

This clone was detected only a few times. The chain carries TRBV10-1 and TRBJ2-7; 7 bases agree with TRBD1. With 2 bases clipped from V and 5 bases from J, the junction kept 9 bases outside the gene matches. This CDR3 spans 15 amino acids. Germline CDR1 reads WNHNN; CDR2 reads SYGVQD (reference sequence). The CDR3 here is CASSEDRVDSDEQYF. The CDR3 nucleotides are TGCGCCAGCAGTGAGGACAGGGTGGACTCGGACGAGCAGTACTTC.

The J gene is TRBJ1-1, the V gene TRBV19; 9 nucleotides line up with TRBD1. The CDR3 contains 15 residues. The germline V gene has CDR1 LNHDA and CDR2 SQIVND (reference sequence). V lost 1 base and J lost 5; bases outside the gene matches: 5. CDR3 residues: CASSIVGQGGTEAFF. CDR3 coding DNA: TGTGCCAGTAGTATAGTGGGACAGGGTGGTACTGAAGCTTTCTTT.

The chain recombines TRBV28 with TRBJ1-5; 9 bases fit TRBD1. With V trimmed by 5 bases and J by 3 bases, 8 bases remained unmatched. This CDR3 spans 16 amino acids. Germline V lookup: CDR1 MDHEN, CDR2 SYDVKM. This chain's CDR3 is CASSSPGTGFNQPQHF. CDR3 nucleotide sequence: TGTGCCAGCAGTAGTCCCGGGACAGGGTTCAATCAGCCCCAGCATTTT.

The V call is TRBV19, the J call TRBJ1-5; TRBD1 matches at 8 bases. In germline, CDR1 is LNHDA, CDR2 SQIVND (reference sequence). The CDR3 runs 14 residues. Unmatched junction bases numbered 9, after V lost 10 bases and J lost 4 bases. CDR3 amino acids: CATLTGTGNQPQHF. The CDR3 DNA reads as TGTGCCACCCTAACCGGGACAGGTAATCAGCCCCAGCATTTT.

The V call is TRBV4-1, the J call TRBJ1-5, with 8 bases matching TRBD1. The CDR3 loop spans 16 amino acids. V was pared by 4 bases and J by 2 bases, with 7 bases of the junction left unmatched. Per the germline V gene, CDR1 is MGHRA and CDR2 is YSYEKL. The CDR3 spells CASSPDRDYRNQPQHF. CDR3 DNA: TGCGCCAGCAGCCCGGACAGGGATTATCGCAATCAGCCCCAGCATTTT.

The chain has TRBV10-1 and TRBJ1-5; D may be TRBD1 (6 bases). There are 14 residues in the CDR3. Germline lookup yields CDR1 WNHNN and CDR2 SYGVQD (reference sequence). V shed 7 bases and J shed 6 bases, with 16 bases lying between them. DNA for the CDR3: TGCGCCAGCACTCCGGGGGCGGCTGGTCAGCCCCAGCATTTT. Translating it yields CASTPGAAGQPQHF.

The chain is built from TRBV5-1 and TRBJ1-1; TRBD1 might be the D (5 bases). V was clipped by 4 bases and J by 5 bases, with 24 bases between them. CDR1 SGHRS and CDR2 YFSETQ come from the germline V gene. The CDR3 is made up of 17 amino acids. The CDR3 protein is CASSRPPLQGRGTEAFF. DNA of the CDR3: TGCGCCAGCAGCCGACCCCCATTGCAGGGAAGGGGAACTGAAGCTTTCTTT.

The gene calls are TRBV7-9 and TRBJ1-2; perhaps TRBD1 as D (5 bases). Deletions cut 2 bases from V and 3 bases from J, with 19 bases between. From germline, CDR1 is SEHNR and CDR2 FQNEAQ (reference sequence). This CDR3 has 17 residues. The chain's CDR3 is CASSLWSETDLYYGYTF. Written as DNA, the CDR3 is TGTGCCAGCAGCTTATGGTCAGAGACAGATCTATACTATGGCTACACCTTC.

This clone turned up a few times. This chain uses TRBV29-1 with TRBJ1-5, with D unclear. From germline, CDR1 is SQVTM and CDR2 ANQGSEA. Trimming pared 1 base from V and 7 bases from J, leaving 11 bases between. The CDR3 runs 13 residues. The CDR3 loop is CSVEVASGQPQHF. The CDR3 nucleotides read TGCAGCGTTGAAGTAGCAAGCGGGCAGCCCCAGCATTTT.

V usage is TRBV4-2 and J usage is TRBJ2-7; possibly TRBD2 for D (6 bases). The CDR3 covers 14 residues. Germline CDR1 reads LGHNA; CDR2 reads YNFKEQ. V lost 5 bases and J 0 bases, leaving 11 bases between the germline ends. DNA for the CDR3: TGTGCCAGCAGCAACCGGGACTCCTCCTACGAGCAGTACTTC. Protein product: CASSNRDSSYEQYF.

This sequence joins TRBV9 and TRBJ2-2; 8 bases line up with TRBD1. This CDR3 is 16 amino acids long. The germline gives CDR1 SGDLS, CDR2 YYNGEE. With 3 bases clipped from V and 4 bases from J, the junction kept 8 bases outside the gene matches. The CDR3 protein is CASSAGQTGATGELFF. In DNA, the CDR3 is TGTGCCAGCAGCGCCGGACAGACAGGGGCCACCGGGGAGCTGTTTTTT.

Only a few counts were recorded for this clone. CDR3 in amino acids: CASSLGDSRRHQPQHF. The CDR3 nucleotides are TGTGCCAGCAGTTTGGGGGACAGTCGTAGGCATCAGCCCCAGCATTTT. The genes are TRBV28 and TRBJ1-5, with TRBD1 matching 7 bases. The CDR3 is 16 residues long. The trim removed 3 bases at V and 5 bases at J, leaving 10 bases unmatched. CDR1 MDHEN and CDR2 SYDVKM come from the germline V gene.

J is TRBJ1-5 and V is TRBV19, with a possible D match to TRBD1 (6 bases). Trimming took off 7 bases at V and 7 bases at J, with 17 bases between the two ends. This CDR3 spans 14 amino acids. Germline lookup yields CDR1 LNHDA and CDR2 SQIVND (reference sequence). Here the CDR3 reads CASISNGGLQPQHF. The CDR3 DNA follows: TGTGCCAGTATCTCCAATGGGGGCTTGCAGCCCCAGCATTTT.

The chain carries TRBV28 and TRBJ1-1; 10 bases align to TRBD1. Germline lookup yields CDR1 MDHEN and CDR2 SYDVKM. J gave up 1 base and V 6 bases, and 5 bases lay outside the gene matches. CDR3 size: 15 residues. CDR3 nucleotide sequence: TGTGCCAGCAGAGCCGGGACAGGGGCGAACACTGAAGCTTTCTTT. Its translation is CASRAGTGANTEAFF.

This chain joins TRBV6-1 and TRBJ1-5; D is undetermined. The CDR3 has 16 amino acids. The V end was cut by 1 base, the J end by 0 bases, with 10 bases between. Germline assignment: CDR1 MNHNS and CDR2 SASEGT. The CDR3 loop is CASSEGWALSNQPQHF. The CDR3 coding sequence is TGTGCCAGCAGTGAAGGATGGGCACTTAGCAATCAGCCCCAGCATTTT.

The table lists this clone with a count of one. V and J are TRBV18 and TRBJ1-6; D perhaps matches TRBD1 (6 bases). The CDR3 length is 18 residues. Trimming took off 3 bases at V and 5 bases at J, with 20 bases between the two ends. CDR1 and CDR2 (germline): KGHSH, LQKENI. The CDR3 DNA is TGTGCCAGCTCACCGTTTGTTCAGGGGCCGCTGGATAATTCACCCCTCCACTTT. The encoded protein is CASSPFVQGPLDNSPLHF.